The 27 T cell receptor beta chains reported below all come from one sample, sequenced in a study of cytotoxic CD8 clonotypes in ibrutinib-treated CLL. TCRdb keeps only in-frame clones here, not all; method: immunoSEQ multiplex PCR. Among about 130,000 clones listed, around four fifths were seen once. This material consisted of PBMCs, taken after 24 months of ibrutinib treatment. The receptors originated from a human donor with chronic lymphocytic leukemia.

The chain has TRBV7-2 and TRBJ2-5; D perhaps matches TRBD2 (6 bases). CDR1 and CDR2 from the germline V gene are SGHTA and FQGNSA. The CDR3 extends over 14 amino acids. V lost 4 bases and J lost 3, with 12 bases in between. Here the CDR3 DNA reads TGTGCCAGCAGCTCACGGACGGGAGAAGAGACCCAGTACTTC. Translation: CASSSRTGEETQYF.

The rearrangement links TRBV6-6 to TRBJ1-1; D is perhaps TRBD1 (5 bases). Germline CDR1 reads MNHNY; CDR2 reads SVGAGI (reference sequence). The CDR3 contains 14 residues. V shed 5 bases and J shed 1 base, with 11 bases lying between them. CDR3 coding DNA: TGTGCCAGCAGTCCGGGACGGACGAACACTGAAGCTTTCTTT. Its translation is CASSPGRTNTEAFF.

This clone appeared a single time. The CDR3, as DNA: TGTGCCAGCAGCTCGCCCTCGATCACAGATACGCAGTATTTT. Its protein is CASSSPSITDTQYF. This sequence joins TRBV7-2 and TRBJ2-3; unclear D gene. The CDR3 runs 14 residues. Per the germline V gene, CDR1 is SGHTA and CDR2 is FQGNSA. V lost 4 bases and J lost 2, with 10 bases in between.

V usage is TRBV7-2 and J usage is TRBJ2-5; 9 nucleotides line up with TRBD1. Germline CDR1 SGHTA, CDR2 FQGNSA. The CDR3 length is 15 residues. V was clipped by 5 bases and J by 5 bases; unmatched bases: 9. The CDR3 loop reads CASSPRTGVWETQYF. CDR3 coding DNA: TGTGCCAGCAGCCCACGGACAGGGGTTTGGGAGACCCAGTACTTC.

The chain is built from TRBV19 and TRBJ2-2, with D possibly matching TRBD2 (5 bases). V dropped 5 bases and J dropped 4 bases, with 17 bases sitting between them. The germline CDR1 and CDR2 sequences are LNHDA and SQIVND (reference sequence). The CDR3 has 16 amino acids. The CDR3 DNA reads as TGTGCCAGTAGTGGAGGTCGGGGTTGGATCACCGGGGAGCTGTTTTTT. Translating it yields CASSGGRGWITGELFF.

The gene calls are TRBV4-2 and TRBJ2-7, with 14 bases aligning to TRBD2. The CDR3 has 16 amino acids. Germline V gene sequence: CDR1 LGHNA, CDR2 YNFKEQ. Trimming cost V 1 base and J 2 bases; bases outside gene matches: 1. The CDR3 DNA is TGTGCCAGCAGCCAAGGGGGACTAGCGGGGGCCTACGAGCAGTACTTC. As protein: CASSQGGLAGAYEQYF.

The chain carries TRBV30 and TRBJ1-2; no definite D call. The V gene lost 1 base and the J gene lost 0 bases, with 12 bases spanning the gap. The CDR3 extends over 15 amino acids. Germline-derived CDR1 and CDR2 are GTSNPN and SVGIG (reference sequence). The CDR3 reads CAWSALRTANYGYTF. The CDR3 DNA follows: TGTGCCTGGAGTGCCCTTAGGACGGCTAACTATGGCTACACCTTC.

The rearrangement uses TRBV2 and TRBJ2-6; no clear D gene. Trimming took 8 bases from V and 1 from J, leaving 12 bases between them. CDR3 size: 15 residues. Germline CDR1 and CDR2: SNHLY and FYNNEI. In DNA form, the CDR3 reads TGTGCCAGCCTGGGGTCTAGGTCTGGGGCCAACGTCCTGACTTTC. Translation: CASLGSRSGANVLTF.

The rearrangement uses TRBV29-1 and TRBJ2-7, with D perhaps matching TRBD1 (5 bases). Looked up from germline, CDR1 is SQVTM and CDR2 is ANQGSEA. The V and J ends lost 8 bases and 2 bases respectively, with 13 bases between them. The CDR3 is 12 residues long. The CDR3 sequence is CSTRTGPYEQYF. CDR3 DNA sequence: TGCAGCACCCGAACAGGACCCTACGAGCAGTACTTC.

V usage is TRBV6-1 and J usage is TRBJ1-5; tentatively, D is TRBD1 (6 bases). Germline CDR1 reads MNHNS; CDR2 reads SASEGT. V shed 7 bases and J shed 4 bases, with 14 bases lying between them. CDR3 length: 14 residues. The CDR3 sequence is CASNPDRTNQPQHF. CDR3 nucleotide sequence: TGTGCCAGCAACCCAGACAGGACAAATCAGCCCCAGCATTTT.

This chain links TRBV5-1 with TRBJ2-7; no reliable D call. CDR1 and CDR2 from the germline V gene are SGHRS and YFSETQ. V lost 2 bases and J lost 2, with 11 bases in between. The CDR3 covers 14 residues. The CDR3 nucleotides are TGCGCCAGCAGCTTACGGCTTGGGACCTACGAGCAGTACTTC. Amino acids: CASSLRLGTYEQYF.

V and J are TRBV6-6 and TRBJ1-5; no definite D call. CDR3 size: 14 residues. Germline CDR1 reads MNHNY; CDR2 reads SVGAGI (reference sequence). V lost 0 bases and J lost 6, with 9 bases in between. CDR3 in DNA: TGTGCCAGCAGTTACTCGATCACGGGTCAGCCCCAGCATTTT. Amino acids: CASSYSITGQPQHF.

V gene TRBV9 combines with J gene TRBJ2-5; 11 positions match TRBD1. Germline V gene lookup returns CDR1 SGDLS and CDR2 YYNGEE. The CDR3 totals 18 residues. V gave up 4 bases and J gave up 2 bases; unmatched junction bases: 13. The CDR3 protein is CASSLRGQGALEQETQYF. CDR3 sequence (DNA): TGTGCCAGCAGCCTCCGCGGACAGGGGGCGTTGGAGCAAGAGACCCAGTACTTC.

The V and J genes are TRBV19 and TRBJ1-1; possible D gene TRBD1, 5 bases. Germline V gives CDR1 LNHDA, CDR2 SQIVND (reference sequence). Trimming took off 4 bases at V and 10 bases at J, with 16 bases between the two ends. The CDR3 is 13 amino acids. DNA of the CDR3: TGTGCCAGTAGTACTTCAGGGCTTAGTGGAGCTTTCTTT. Amino acid sequence: CASSTSGLSGAFF.

The chain carries TRBV29-1 and TRBJ2-1; possibly TRBD1 for D (5 bases). Deletions cut 4 bases from V and 8 bases from J, with 15 bases between. The length of the CDR3 is 13 residues. Germline loops: CDR1 SQVTM, CDR2 ANQGSEA. The DNA of the CDR3 is TGCAGCGTTGTTCTACAGGCAAACCATGAGCAGTTCTTC. It encodes CSVVLQANHEQFF.

This chain connects TRBV2 to TRBJ1-3, with 9 bases that match TRBD1. Germline V lookup: CDR1 SNHLY, CDR2 FYNNEI. Trimming cost V 6 bases and J 0 bases; bases outside gene matches: 9. CDR3 length: 17 amino acids. The chain's CDR3 is CASRDAGQGLSGNTIYF. The CDR3 DNA reads TGTGCCAGCAGGGACGCGGGACAGGGACTCTCTGGAAACACCATATATTTT.

The V gene is TRBV19, the J gene TRBJ1-5; 8 bases fit TRBD1. Germline V gene lookup returns CDR1 LNHDA and CDR2 SQIVND (reference sequence). The CDR3 has 17 residues. V was clipped by 1 base and J by 4 bases; unmatched bases: 9. The CDR3 spells CASSIGGGQGRNQPQHF. The CDR3 DNA sequence: TGTGCCAGTAGTATAGGAGGTGGACAGGGTCGAAATCAGCCCCAGCATTTT.

The J gene is TRBJ2-5, the V gene TRBV28; 7 positions match TRBD1. The junction had 7 bases not matched to a gene; V was cut back by 5 bases and J by 1 base. Germline values: CDR1 MDHEN, CDR2 SYDVKM. The CDR3 consists of 15 residues. CDR3 sequence (DNA): TGTGCCAGCAGTCCACCGACAGGGATCCAAGAGACCCAGTACTTC. This codes for CASSPPTGIQETQYF.

This clone was detected once. The J gene is TRBJ2-2, the V gene TRBV6-1; D ambiguous. CDR3 size: 12 residues. Trimming removed 4 bases from V and 7 bases from J, with 7 bases in between. Germline assignment: CDR1 MNHNS and CDR2 SASEGT. The CDR3 loop is CASSANFGELFF. In DNA, the CDR3 is TGTGCCAGCAGTGCGAATTTCGGGGAGCTGTTTTTT.

J is TRBJ1-1 and V is TRBV6-5, with D unresolved. The V gene lost 2 bases and the J gene lost 5 bases, with 12 bases spanning the gap. Germline CDR1 is MNHEY and CDR2 is SVGAGI. This CDR3 is built from 14 residues. Here the CDR3 DNA reads TGTGCCAGCAGTTACCGGGTCCCGGGGACTGAAGCTTTCTTT. Translating it yields CASSYRVPGTEAFF.

The rearrangement joins TRBV13 to TRBJ2-7, with TRBD2 as a possible D gene (5 bases). CDR1 and CDR2 from the germline V gene are PRHDT and FYEKMQ (reference sequence). The CDR3 runs 14 residues. V was pared by 4 bases and J by 0 bases, with 10 bases between. The CDR3 DNA is TGTGCCAGCAGCTCATTAGGGAGCTCCTACGAGCAGTACTTC. Its translation is CASSSLGSSYEQYF.

This clone was recorded a few times. The CDR3 protein is CASSHGTGSGNTIYF. CDR3 nucleotides: TGTGCCAGCAGCCATGGGACAGGGTCTGGAAACACCATATATTTT. The chain couples TRBV28 to TRBJ1-3; 9 nucleotides line up with TRBD1. V trimming: 6 bases; J trimming: 1 base; junction bases outside the gene matches: 4. The CDR3 totals 15 residues. In germline, CDR1 is MDHEN, CDR2 SYDVKM.

The chain recombines TRBV7-3 with TRBJ1-1; no firm D call. With 5 bases removed from V and 5 bases from J, the gap between germline ends came to 15 bases. The CDR3 sequence is 14 residues long. Germline CDR1 and CDR2: SGHTA and FQGTGA. The chain's CDR3 is CASSGGPPGTEAFF. In DNA, the CDR3 is TGTGCCAGCAGCGGCGGCCCGCCGGGGACTGAAGCTTTCTTT.

The rearrangement joins TRBV14 to TRBJ2-1; possible D gene TRBD2, 6 bases. Germline V CDR1 and CDR2: SGHDN, FVKESK. The CDR3 is made up of 17 amino acids. V lost 1 base and J lost 1, with 14 bases in between. Here the CDR3 reads CASSQGIGGKSYNEQFF. The CDR3 nucleotides read TGTGCCAGCAGCCAAGGAATCGGGGGTAAATCCTACAATGAGCAGTTCTTC.

This chain links TRBV30 with TRBJ2-7; no reliable D call. CDR3 size: 12 residues. Germline lookup yields CDR1 GTSNPN and CDR2 SVGIG (reference sequence). The germline V and J ends were trimmed by 0 bases and 9 bases, with 12 bases remaining between them. The CDR3 DNA reads as TGTGCCTGGAGTGTCCTAGTGGGGTTGCAGTACTTC. It translates to CAWSVLVGLQYF.

V gene TRBV14 combines with J gene TRBJ2-7; D could derive from TRBD1 or TRBD2 (7 bases each). This CDR3 spans 14 amino acids. The germline V gene has CDR1 SGHDN and CDR2 FVKESK. V shed 4 bases and J shed 9 bases, with 19 bases lying between them. The CDR3 loop is CASSRRGGSPGQYF. The CDR3, as DNA: TGTGCCAGCAGCCGCAGGGGGGGAAGCCCAGGGCAGTACTTC.

This sequence joins TRBV30 and TRBJ2-5; possibly TRBD1 for D (6 bases). Germline V gene data show CDR1 as GTSNPN and CDR2 as SVGIG (reference sequence). Trimming took 2 bases from V and 3 from J, leaving 10 bases between them. The CDR3 covers 13 residues. CDR3 DNA: TGTGCCTGGAGTCTCAGACAGGAAGAGACCCAGTACTTC. Protein: CAWSLRQEETQYF.